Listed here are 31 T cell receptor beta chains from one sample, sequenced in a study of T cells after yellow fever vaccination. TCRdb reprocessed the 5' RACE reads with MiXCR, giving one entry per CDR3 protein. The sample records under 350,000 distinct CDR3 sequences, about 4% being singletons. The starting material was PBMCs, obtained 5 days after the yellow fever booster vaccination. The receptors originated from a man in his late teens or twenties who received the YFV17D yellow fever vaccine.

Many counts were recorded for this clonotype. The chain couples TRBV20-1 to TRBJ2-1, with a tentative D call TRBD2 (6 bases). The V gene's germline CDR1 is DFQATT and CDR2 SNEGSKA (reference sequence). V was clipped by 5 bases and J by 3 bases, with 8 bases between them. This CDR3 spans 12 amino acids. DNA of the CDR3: TGCAGTGCTGGCGGGATCTACAATGAGCAGTTCTTC. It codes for CSAGGIYNEQFF.

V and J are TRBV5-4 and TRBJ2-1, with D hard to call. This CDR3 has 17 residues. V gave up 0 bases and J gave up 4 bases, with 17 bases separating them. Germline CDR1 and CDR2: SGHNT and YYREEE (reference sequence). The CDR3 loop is CASSLGLLSSGYNEQFF. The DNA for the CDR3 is TGTGCCAGCAGCTTGGGTTTGCTGAGTAGTGGTTACAATGAGCAGTTCTTC.

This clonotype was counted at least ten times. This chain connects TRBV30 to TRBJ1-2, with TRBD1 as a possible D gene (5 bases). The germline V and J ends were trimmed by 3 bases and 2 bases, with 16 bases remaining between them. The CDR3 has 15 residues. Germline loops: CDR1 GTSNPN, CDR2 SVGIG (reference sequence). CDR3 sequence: CAWRGWDVSNYGYTF. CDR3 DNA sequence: TGTGCCTGGAGGGGCTGGGACGTCTCCAACTATGGCTACACCTTC.

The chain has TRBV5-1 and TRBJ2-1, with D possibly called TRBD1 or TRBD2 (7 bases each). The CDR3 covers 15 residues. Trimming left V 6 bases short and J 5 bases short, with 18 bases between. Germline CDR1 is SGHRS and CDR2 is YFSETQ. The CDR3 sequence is CASNPGGVGNNEQFF. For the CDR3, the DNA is TGCGCCAGCAACCCAGGGGGGGTAGGAAACAATGAGCAGTTCTTC.

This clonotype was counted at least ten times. The DNA of the CDR3 is TGTGCCAGCAGCCAAAGGACAGGGGAAGGAAGGACTGAAGCTTTCTTT. Translated: CASSQRTGEGRTEAFF. V and J are TRBV7-9 and TRBJ1-1; 9 nucleotides line up with TRBD1. This CDR3 comprises 16 residues. Germline CDR1 and CDR2: SEHNR and FQNEAQ (reference sequence). Trimming cost V 5 bases and J 5 bases; bases outside gene matches: 12.

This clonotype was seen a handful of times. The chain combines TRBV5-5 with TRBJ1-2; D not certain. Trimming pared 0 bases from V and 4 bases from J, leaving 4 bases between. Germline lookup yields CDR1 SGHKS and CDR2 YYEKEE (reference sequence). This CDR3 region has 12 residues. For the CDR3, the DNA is TGTGCCAGCAGCTTGGTGGCCTATGGCTACACCTTC. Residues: CASSLVAYGYTF. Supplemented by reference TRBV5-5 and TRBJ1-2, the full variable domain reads DAGVTQSPTHLIKTRGQQVTLRCSPISGHKSVSWYQQVLGQGPQFIFQYYEKEERGRGNFPDRFSARQFPNYSSELNVNALLLGDSALYLCASSLVAYGYTFGSGTRLTVV.

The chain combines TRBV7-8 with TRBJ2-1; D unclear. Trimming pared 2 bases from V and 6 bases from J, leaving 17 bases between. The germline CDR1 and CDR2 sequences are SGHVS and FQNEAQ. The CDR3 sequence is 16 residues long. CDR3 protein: CASSLLIDSTFNEQFF. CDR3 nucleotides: TGTGCCAGCAGCTTACTTATAGACTCCACCTTCAATGAGCAGTTCTTC.

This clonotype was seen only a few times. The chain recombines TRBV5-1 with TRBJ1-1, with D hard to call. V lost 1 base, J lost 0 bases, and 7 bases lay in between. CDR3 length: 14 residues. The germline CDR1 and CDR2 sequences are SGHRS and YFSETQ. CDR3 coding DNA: TGCGCCAGCAGCTTGAACGTACTGAACACTGAAGCTTTCTTT. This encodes CASSLNVLNTEAFF.

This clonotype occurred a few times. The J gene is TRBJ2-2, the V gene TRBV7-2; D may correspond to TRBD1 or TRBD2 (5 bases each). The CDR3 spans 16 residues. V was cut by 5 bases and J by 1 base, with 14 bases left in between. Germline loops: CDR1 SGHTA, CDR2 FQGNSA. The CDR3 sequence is CASSRTGTVNTGELFF. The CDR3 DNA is TGTGCCAGCAGCAGAACCGGGACGGTGAACACCGGGGAGCTGTTTTTT.

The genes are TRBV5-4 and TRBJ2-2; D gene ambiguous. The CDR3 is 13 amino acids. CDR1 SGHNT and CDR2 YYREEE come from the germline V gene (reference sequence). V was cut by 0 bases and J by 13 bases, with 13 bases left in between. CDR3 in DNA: TGTGCCAGCAGCTTGGCTGGTTCCTTCGGGCTGTTTTTT. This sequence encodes CASSLAGSFGLFF.

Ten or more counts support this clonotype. CDR3 amino acids: CASSYGINQPQHF. The CDR3 region has the DNA TGTGCCAGCAGTTACGGGATCAATCAGCCCCAGCATTTT. This sequence joins TRBV6-5 and TRBJ1-5; D is uncertain. Per germline, CDR1 MNHEY and CDR2 SVGAGI. Between the trimmed V and J ends, which lost 2 bases and 3 bases, there was a span of 5 bases. This CDR3 region has 13 residues.

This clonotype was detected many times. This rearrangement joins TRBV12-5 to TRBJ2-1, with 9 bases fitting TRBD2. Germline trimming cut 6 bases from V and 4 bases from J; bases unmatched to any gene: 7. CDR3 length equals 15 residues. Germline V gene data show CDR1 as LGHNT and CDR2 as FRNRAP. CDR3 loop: CASGLSGGFYNEQFF. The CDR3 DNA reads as TGTGCTAGTGGCCTTAGCGGGGGATTTTACAATGAGCAGTTCTTC.

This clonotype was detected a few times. The CDR3 DNA follows: TGTGCCAGCAGCCAAGGGGTGGGGAGCACTGAAGCTTTCTTT. Amino acid sequence: CASSQGVGSTEAFF. The rearrangement links TRBV3-1 to TRBJ1-1; unclear D gene. Trimming removed 1 base at V and 4 bases at J, with 10 bases between. Germline V gene sequence: CDR1 LGHDT, CDR2 YNNKEL (reference sequence). The CDR3 totals 14 residues.

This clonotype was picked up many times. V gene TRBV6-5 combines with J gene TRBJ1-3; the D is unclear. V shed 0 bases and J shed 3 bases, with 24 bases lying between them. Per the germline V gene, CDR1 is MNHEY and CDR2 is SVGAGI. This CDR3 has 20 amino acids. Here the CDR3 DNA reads TGTGCCAGCAGTTACTCGATAGTTGAGGCAGGCGCGGAACATGGAAACACCATATATTTT. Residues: CASSYSIVEAGAEHGNTIYF.

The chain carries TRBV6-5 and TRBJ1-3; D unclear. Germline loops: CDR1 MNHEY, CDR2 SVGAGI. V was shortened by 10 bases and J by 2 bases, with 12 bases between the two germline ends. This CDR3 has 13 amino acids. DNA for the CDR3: TGTGCCACCAGGTTCTTGGCTGGAAACACCATATATTTT. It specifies CATRFLAGNTIYF.

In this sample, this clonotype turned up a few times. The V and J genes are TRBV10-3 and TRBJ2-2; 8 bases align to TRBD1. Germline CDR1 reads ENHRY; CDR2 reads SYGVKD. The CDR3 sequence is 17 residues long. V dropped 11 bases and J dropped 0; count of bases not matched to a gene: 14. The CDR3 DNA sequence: TGTGCCTCAGGGGGCGGAAGAACAATCGCGAACACCGGGGAGCTGTTTTTT. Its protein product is CASGGGRTIANTGELFF.

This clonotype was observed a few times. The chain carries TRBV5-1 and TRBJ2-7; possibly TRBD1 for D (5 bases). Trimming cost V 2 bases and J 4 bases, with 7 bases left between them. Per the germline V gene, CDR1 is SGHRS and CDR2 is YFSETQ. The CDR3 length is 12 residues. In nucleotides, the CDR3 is TGCGCCAGCAGCTTCGACAGTTACGAGCAGTACTTC. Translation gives CASSFDSYEQYF.

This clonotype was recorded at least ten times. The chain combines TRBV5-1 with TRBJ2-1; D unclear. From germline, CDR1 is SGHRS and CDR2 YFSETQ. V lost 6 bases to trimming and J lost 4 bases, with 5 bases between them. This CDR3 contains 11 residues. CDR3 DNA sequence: TGCGCCAGCACAATTTACAATGAGCAGTTCTTC. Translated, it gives CASTIYNEQFF.

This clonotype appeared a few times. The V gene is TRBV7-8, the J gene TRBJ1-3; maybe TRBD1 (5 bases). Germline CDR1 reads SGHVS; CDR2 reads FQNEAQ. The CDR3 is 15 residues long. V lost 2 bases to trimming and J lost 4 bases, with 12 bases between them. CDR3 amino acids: CASSLNTGQGNTIYF. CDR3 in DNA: TGTGCCAGCAGCTTAAATACAGGCCAAGGAAACACCATATATTTT.

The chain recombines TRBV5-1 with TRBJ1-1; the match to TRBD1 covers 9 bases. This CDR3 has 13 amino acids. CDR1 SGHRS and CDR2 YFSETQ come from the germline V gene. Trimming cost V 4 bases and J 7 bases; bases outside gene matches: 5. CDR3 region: CASSLTGGGEAFF. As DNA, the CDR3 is TGCGCCAGCAGCCTGACAGGGGGGGGTGAAGCTTTCTTT.

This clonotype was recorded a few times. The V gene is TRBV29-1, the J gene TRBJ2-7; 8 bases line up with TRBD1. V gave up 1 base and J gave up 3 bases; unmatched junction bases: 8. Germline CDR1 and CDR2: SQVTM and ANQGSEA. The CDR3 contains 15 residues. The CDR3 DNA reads TGCAGCGTTGAAGTGATGCAGGGGGCCGGCTACGAGCAGTACTTC. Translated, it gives CSVEVMQGAGYEQYF.

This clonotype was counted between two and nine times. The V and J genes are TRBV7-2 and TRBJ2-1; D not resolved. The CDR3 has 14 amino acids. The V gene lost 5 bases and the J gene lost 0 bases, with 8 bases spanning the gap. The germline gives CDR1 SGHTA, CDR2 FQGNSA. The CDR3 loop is CASSPTSSYNEQFF. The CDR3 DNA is TGTGCCAGCAGCCCTACGAGCTCCTACAATGAGCAGTTCTTC.

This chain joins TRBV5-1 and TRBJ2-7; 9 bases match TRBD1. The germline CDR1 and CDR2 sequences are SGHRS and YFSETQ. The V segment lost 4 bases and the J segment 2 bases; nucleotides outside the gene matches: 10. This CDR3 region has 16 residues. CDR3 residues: CASSQGPGTGPYEQYF. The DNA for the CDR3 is TGCGCCAGCAGCCAAGGGCCCGGGACAGGGCCCTACGAGCAGTACTTC.

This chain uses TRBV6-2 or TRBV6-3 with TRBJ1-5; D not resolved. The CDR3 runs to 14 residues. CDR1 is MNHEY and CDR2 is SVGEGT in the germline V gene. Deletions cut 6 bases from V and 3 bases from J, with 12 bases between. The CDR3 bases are TGTGCCAGCAGACTCAACATGAACAATCAGCCCCAGCATTTT. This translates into CASRLNMNNQPQHF.

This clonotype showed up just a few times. CDR3 DNA sequence: TGTGCCAGCAGTTATGTCGGGGGGCGGTGGAACGGGGAGCTGTTTTTT. Its protein product is CASSYVGGRWNGELFF. The chain combines TRBV6-5 with TRBJ2-2, with a possible D match to TRBD2 (7 bases). V was clipped by 3 bases and J by 7 bases, with 18 bases between them. The CDR3 sequence is 16 residues long. Germline loops: CDR1 MNHEY, CDR2 SVGAGI.

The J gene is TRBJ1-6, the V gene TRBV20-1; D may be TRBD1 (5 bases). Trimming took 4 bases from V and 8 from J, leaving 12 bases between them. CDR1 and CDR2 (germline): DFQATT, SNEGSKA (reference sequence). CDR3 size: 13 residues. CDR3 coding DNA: TGCAGTGCTACATGGCGGGGGTATTCACCCCTCCACTTT. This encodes CSATWRGYSPLHF.

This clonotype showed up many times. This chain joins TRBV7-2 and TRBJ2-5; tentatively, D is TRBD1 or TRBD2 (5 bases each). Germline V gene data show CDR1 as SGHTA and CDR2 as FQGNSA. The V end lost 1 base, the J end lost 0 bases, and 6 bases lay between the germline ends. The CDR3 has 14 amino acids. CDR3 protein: CASSLGGYQETQYF. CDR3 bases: TGTGCCAGCAGCTTAGGGGGGTACCAAGAGACCCAGTACTTC.

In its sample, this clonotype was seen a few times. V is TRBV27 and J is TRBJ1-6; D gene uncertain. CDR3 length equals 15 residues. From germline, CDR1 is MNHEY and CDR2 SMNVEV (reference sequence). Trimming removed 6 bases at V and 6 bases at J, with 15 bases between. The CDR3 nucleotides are TGTGCCAGCAGCCCGTCGGGGTCGACTAATTCACCCCTCCACTTT. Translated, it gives CASSPSGSTNSPLHF.

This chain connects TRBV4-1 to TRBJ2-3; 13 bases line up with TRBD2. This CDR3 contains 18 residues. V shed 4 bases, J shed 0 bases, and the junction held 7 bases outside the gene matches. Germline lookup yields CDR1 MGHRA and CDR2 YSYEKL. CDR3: CASSPGTSGVDSTDTQYF. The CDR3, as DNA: TGCGCCAGCAGCCCCGGGACTAGCGGGGTCGATAGCACAGATACGCAGTATTTT.

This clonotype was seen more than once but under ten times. CDR3: CASSDYDTGELFF. The CDR3 nucleotides are TGTGCCAGCAGTGATTACGACACCGGGGAGCTGTTTTTT. This chain links TRBV6-2 or TRBV6-3 with TRBJ2-2, with no clear D. With 5 bases removed from V and 3 bases from J, the gap between germline ends came to 7 bases. From germline, CDR1 is MNHEY and CDR2 SVGEGT. CDR3 length equals 13 residues.

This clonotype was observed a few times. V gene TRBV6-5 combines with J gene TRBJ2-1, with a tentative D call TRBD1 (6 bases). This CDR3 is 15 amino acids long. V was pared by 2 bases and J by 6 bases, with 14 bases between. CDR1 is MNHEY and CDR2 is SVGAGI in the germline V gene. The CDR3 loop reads CASSYREDSLNEQFF. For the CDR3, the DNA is TGTGCCAGCAGTTACCGCGAGGACAGTCTCAATGAGCAGTTCTTC.